This note documents a single T cell receptor beta chain sequence. Its antigen remains unidentified. Within one base of it there is no much larger clone, and no base qualities were kept. Ficoll-Paque density gradient centrifugation was used to isolate PBMCs. The data belong to a study of T-cell memory formation after mild COVID-19 (dated by TCRdb to the early 2020s). Background on the whole study: Most TCR sequence clusters were specific to one of the two donors. Longitudinal TCRalpha and TCRbeta repertoire sequencing tracked T-cell clones expanding and contracting after mild COVID-19 in a couple of donors. The cohort comprised two young, previously healthy adult volunteers, one female and one male.

Per the germline V gene, SGHVT is the CDR1 and SQSDAQ is the CDR2. Reading from cysteine to phenylalanine, the CDR3 counts 17 amino acids. Of the read, only the CDR3 DNA is kept; its 51 bases are in frame from base 1. V is pared back by 0 bases and J by 2 bases, with 14 bases lying between the germline termini. The sample was run on an Illumina NovaSeq 6000. Using 5'RACE with constant-segment primers, TCRalpha and TCRbeta cDNA libraries were constructed, with sample barcodes and unique molecular identifiers added in the process. RNA was extracted from every sample with Trizol reagent. The libraries were amplified in two PCR steps, and the second step added a second sample barcode and Illumina TruSeq adapters. Libraries were sequenced on an Illumina NovaSeq with 2 x 150 bp paired-end reads. As for the authors' bioinformatics: With migec v1.2.7, reads were demultiplexed and then collapsed into UMI-guided consensus sequences. Using mixcr v2.1.11, UMI consensuses were aligned to TRA and TRB V and J templates and then assembled into clonotypes. A clonotype was counted as expanded or contracted only when both edgeR and NoisET called the clonotype significant, with the noise models trained on biological replicates. For edgeR calls, a false discovery rate-adjusted p below 0.01 and a log2 fold-change threshold of 1 were applied. PCA with hierarchical clustering of max-normalized trajectories of the 1000 most abundant clonotypes was used as exploratory dynamics analysis. Separately sequenced CD4+ and CD8+ repertoires were used to assign a CD4 or CD8 phenotype to each responding clone. Through fastp at Q25 and MiXCR, TCRdb rebuilt clones from the public reads, retaining in-frame beta chains. Each entry is one CDR3 protein sequence, shown with its most common DNA and genes. In this record, the V and J calls reflect TCRdb's handling and not the investigators' own analysis. This sample holds hundreds of thousands of distinct CDR3 sequences; about a fifth were observed only once. The ten most abundant clones make up roughly 8.1% of the sample.

Study-wide conclusions, independent of this receptor: Some responding clones were detected in pre-infection memory, suggesting pre-existing cross-reactive memory T cells joined the SARS-CoV-2 response. Whether the second-wave clones peaking on day 37 were SARS-CoV-2 specific was not confirmed. Contracting CD4+ clones were found mainly in CM and EM memory subsets, while CD8+ clones were enriched in EMRA. Only a couple of mild cases were covered in the study, and larger cohorts including severe cases with pre-infection samples were considered necessary. From day 15 to 85, contracting clones showed balanced CD4/CD8 phenotypes, whereas a second wave of clones that expanded from day 15 to 37 leaned towards CD4+.

The chain is made from TRBV7-4 and TRBJ2-4; the D gene identity is not certain. The sequencing sample was made of PBMCs or a T cell subset sorted from them (not recorded which). This TCR was recovered from an adult woman who had mild COVID-19 (a few samples of this study predate the infection). The sample titles of this study are shuffled in the database, so cell type and time point are left out; the donor was told from shared clones. CDR3 protein: CASSLAEQPGPKNIQYF. The base sequence is TGTGCCAGCAGCTTAGCAGAACAACCTGGGCCCAAAAACATTCAGTACTTC.